This record looks at one TCR beta chain sequence and its context. The data were taken from a study of blood T cell repertoires in COVID-19. Study-level background: COVID-19 samples collected from the United States, Italy and Spain covered acute and convalescent phases. From T cells, B-cell-depleted T cells, or PBMCs came the material, which was cDNA or gDNA.

Authors' data handling: Amplification with reference gene primers provided the estimates of nucleated cell counts. Measured with immunoSEQ multiplex PCR; TCRdb has only the in-frame clones, and not every one. V and J calls and clone size are as listed in that table; D and trimming were resolved from the DNA. Among approximately 50,000 clones listed, 60% to 80% were seen once. This CDR3 has 17 residues. CDR1 SGDLS and CDR2 YYNGEE come from the germline V gene. V lost 4 bases and J 1 base, leaving 20 bases between the germline ends. Sample: peripheral blood. The clonotype comes from a man aged 65 to 79 with active or convalescent COVID-19. The rearrangement joins TRBV9 to TRBJ2-5; D might be TRBD2 (6 bases). The CDR3 nucleotides read TGTGCCAGCAGCCTAGAGGAGGGCCTGCCTTCCCAAGAGACCCAGTACTTC. It translates to CASSLEEGLPSQETQYF.